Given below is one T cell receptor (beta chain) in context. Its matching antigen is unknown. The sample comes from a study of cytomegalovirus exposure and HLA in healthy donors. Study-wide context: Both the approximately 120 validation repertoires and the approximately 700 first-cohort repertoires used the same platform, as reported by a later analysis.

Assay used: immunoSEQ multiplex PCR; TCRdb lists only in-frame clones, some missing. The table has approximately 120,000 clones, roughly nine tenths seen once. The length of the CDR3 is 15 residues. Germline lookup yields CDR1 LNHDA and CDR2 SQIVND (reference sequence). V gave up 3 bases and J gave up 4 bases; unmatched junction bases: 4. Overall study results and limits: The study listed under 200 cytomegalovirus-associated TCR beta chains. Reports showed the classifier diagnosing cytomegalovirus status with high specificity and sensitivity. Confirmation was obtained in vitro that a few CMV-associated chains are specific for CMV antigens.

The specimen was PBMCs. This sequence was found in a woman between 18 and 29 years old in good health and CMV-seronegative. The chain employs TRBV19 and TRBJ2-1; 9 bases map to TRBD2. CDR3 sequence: CASSIGLARYNEQFF. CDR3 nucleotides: TGTGCCAGTAGTATTGGACTAGCGAGGTACAATGAGCAGTTCTTC. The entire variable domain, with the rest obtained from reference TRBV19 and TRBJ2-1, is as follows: DGGITQSPKYLFRKEGQNVTLSCEQNLNHDAMYWYRQDPGQGLRLIYYSQIVNDFQKGDIAEGYSVSREKKESFPLTVTSAQKNPTAFYLCASSIGLARYNEQFFGPGTRLTVL.